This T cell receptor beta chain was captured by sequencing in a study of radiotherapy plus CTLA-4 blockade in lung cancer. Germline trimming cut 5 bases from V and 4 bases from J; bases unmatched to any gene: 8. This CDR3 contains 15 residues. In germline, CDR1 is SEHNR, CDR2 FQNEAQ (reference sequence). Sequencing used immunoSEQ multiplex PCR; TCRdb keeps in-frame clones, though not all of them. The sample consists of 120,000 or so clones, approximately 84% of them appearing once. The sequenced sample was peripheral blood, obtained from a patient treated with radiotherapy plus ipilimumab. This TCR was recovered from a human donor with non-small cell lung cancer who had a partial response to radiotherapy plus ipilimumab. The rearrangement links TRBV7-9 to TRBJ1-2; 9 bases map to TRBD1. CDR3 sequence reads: CASSPSGTGSYGYTF. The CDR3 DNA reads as TGTGCCAGCAGCCCCTCCGGGACAGGGTCCTATGGCTACACCTTC.